The TCR beta chain under discussion was sequenced for a study of T cells in Graves' hyperthyroidism and ophthalmopathy. Regions amplified from RNA transcripts were the TCR beta CDR3 regions. An initial round of RT-PCR targeting the TCR CDR3 relied on the HTBI primer set. MiXCR, run by TCRdb on the multiplex PCR reads, gives a single entry per CDR3 protein. Of a few hundred thousand distinct CDR3 sequences in the sample, about 46% were seen once. This clonotype was observed at least ten times. This sequence originates from an adult woman with Graves' disease, either hyperthyroidism or ophthalmopathy (not recorded which). Input material: peripheral blood or thyroid tissue (not recorded which).

The CDR3 DNA reads as TGCGCCAGCAGCTTGGAATCTCAGTCACCCCTCCACTTT. It codes for CASSLESQSPLHF. This rearrangement joins TRBV5-1 to TRBJ1-6; D unresolved. Trimming removed 0 bases from V and 10 bases from J, with 8 bases in between. This CDR3 contains 13 residues. Germline V gene sequence: CDR1 SGHRS, CDR2 YFSETQ.